This T cell receptor (beta chain) originates from a study of cytomegalovirus exposure and HLA in healthy donors. Measured with immunoSEQ multiplex PCR; TCRdb has only the in-frame clones, and not every one. The sample has 110,000 or so clones; 90% to 96% are singletons. The germline V gene encodes CDR1 LGHNA and CDR2 YNFKEQ. There are 16 residues in the CDR3. The germline V and J ends were trimmed by 1 base and 2 bases, with 14 bases remaining between them. The chain has TRBV4-2 and TRBJ2-5; D is ambiguous. The sequencing sample was made of PBMCs. The receptor comes from a woman under 30 in good health and CMV-seronegative. The DNA of the CDR3 is TGTGCCAGCAGCCAAGCAGGTGCATCTAAGCAAGAGACCCAGTACTTC. This codes for CASSQAGASKQETQYF.